This TCR beta chain was sequenced for a study of T cells expressing NK-cell markers. Germline V gene data show CDR1 as KGHSH and CDR2 as LQKENI. The CDR3 is 16 residues long. 5'RACE template switching built TCR beta cDNA with unique molecular identifiers. TCRdb re-called the 5' RACE reads and gives one entry per CDR3 protein, without DNA. In total, the table holds approximately 460,000 distinct CDR3 sequences. The sample taken for sequencing was blood T cells: a sorted CD56 or NKG2C T cell subset, CD4+ or CD8+ T cells, or bulk PBMC T cells (not recorded which). This clonotype was obtained from a woman between 18 and 70 years old in good health. This chain links TRBV18 with TRBJ2-1; TCRdb indicates TRBD2, and absent DNA this call remains unverified. The CDR3 sequence: CASSQSADSSYNEQFF.